The clone carrying this TCR beta chain appeared a single time. Its cognate antigen is unknown. Sequenced by immunoSEQ multiplex PCR; TCRdb stores in-frame clones only, minus some. The repertoire consists of approximately 87,000 clones, with around 91% occurring once and the leading ten covering about 0.89%. J was trimmed by 6 bases and V by 4 bases; bases with no gene match: 20. There are 20 residues in the CDR3. Germline CDR1 reads SGHRS; CDR2 reads YFSETQ. The source of the sample is a study of OX40 agonist ivuxolimab in advanced cancers. Study-level information: At 0.01 to 10 mg/kg, ivuxolimab was administered intravenously to patients every 2 weeks. Overall study results and limits: CD4+ T cells averaged fewer expanded clones than CD8+ T cells.

The chain has TRBV5-1 and TRBJ1-6; 9 bases fit TRBD1. This receptor was obtained from an adult with an advanced solid tumor such as melanoma, head and neck, liver or kidney cancer. The source was CD4+ or CD8+ T cells sorted from blood, collected in a trial of the OX40 agonist ivuxolimab. The CDR3 DNA follows: TGCGCCAGCAGCCCATCTTTCGGGACAGGGTTCGGCAGAATTAATTCACCCCTCCACTTT. Protein product: CASSPSFGTGFGRINSPLHF.